This T cell receptor beta chain is drawn from a study of T-cell reconstitution after alpha-beta-depleted transplantation in children. This clonotype has just a few counts. CDR1 is SGHTA and CDR2 is FQGNSA in the germline V gene. The CDR3 has 16 amino acids. V dropped 3 bases and J dropped 4 bases, with 15 bases sitting between them. Preparation of the TCRbeta library was carried out with unique molecular identifiers. From the PCR reads, TCRdb called clonotypes with MiXCR, one entry per CDR3 protein. Of about 610,000 distinct CDR3 sequences in the sample, about 10% were seen once. The sequences come from PBMCs from the stem cell graft donor, collected from the stem cell graft. The genes are TRBV7-2 and TRBJ2-2; tentatively, D is TRBD1 (7 bases). This clonotype originated in a human donor who donated a stem cell graft to a child with acute myeloid leukemia. Here the CDR3 reads CASSLEGARATGELFF. In DNA form, the CDR3 reads TGTGCCAGCAGCTTGGAGGGGGCGCGGGCCACCGGGGAGCTGTTTTTT.